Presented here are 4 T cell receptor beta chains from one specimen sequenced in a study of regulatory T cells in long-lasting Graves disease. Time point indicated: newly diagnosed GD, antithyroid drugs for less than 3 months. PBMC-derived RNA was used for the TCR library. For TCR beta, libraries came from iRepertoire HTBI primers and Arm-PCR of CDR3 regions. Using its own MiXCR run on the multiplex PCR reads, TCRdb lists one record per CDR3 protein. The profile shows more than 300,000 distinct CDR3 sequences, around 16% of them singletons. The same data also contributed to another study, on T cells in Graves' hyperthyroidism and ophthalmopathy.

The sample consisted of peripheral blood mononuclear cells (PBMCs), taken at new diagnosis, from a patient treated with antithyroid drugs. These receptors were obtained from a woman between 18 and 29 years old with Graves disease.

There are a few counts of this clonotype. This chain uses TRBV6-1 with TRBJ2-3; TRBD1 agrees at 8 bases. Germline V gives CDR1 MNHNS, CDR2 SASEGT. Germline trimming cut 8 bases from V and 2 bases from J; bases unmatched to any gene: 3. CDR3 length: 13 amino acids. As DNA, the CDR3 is TGTGCCAGCGGACAGGGCGTCACAGATACGCAGTATTTT. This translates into CASGQGVTDTQYF.

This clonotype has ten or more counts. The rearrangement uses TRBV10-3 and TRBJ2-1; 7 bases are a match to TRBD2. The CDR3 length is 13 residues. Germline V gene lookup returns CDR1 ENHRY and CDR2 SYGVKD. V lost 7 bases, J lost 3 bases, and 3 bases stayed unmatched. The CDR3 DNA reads TGTGCCATCACGGGGGGTCGCTACAATGAGCAGTTCTTC. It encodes CAITGGRYNEQFF.

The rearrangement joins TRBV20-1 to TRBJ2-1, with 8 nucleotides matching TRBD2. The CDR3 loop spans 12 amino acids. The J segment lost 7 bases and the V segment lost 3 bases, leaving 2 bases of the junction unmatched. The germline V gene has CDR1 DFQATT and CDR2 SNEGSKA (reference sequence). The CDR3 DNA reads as TGCAGTGCTAGCGGGAGGGTAAATGAGCAGTTCTTC. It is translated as CSASGRVNEQFF.

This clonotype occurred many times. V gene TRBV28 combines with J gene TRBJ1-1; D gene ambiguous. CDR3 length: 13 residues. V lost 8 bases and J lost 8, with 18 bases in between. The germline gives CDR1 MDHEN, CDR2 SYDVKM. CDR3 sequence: CASHSLPVEEAFF. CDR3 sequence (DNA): TGTGCCAGCCACAGCCTCCCGGTCGAAGAAGCTTTCTTT. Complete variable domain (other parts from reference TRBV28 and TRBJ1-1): DVKVTQSSRYLVKRTGEKVFLECVQDMDHENMFWYRQDPGLGLRLIYFSYDVKMKEKGDIPEGYSVSREKKERFSLILESASTNQTSMYLCASHSLPVEEAFFGQGTRLTVV.